This T cell receptor (beta chain) was recorded in a study of shared clonotypes between healthy human individuals. Study-wide results and limits: Represented diversity (both genetic and exposure-history) was limited by the small number of donors.

V gave up 9 bases and J gave up 5 bases, with 4 bases separating them. CDR1 is LNHDA and CDR2 is SQIVND in the germline V gene (reference sequence). This CDR3 spans 9 amino acids. This clone has more than one count but fewer than ten. Its specificity is unknown. Method: immunoSEQ multiplex PCR; TCRdb's copy keeps in-frame clones and lacks some. The repertoire consists of some 1 million clones, with around 74% occurring once and the leading ten covering approximately 1.3%. Those who donated were healthy HIV-negative adults, with no recent acute infections or vaccinations reported. Each donor was a Caucasian adult residing in Nashville, Tennessee.

Sequencing input: memory CD4+ T cells sorted from blood. Subset indicated: CD45RA-negative fraction. The source of this sequence is a man aged 18 to 30 in good health. The chain couples TRBV19 to TRBJ1-2, with unresolved D. DNA of the CDR3: TGTGCCAGCGGATATGGCTACACCTTC. Its translation: CASGYGYTF.